The 10 T cell receptor beta chains given below trace back to one sample, sequenced in a study of spatial heterogeneity in lung cancer. Findings and limits, study-wide: Tumor mutation count correlated with how many alpha and beta TCRs expanded intratumorally.

Their cognate antigens are unknown. TCRdb re-called the 5' RACE reads through MiXCR, storing one row per CDR3 protein. This table holds approximately 6,900 distinct CDR3 sequences, over 9.5% found once. Stated time point: sample taken at primary tumor resection. Sequencing was performed on lung tumor tissue, taken at surgery. The receptor source for this set is a male donor with early-stage non-small cell lung cancer.

In its sample, this clonotype ranks as medium-sized. This beta chain is a stray sequence in a library constructed for alpha chains; its clone size is not meaningful. V gene TRBV20-1 combines with J gene TRBJ2-7, with 11 nucleotides matching TRBD2. The CDR3 extends over 13 amino acids. The germline CDR1 and CDR2 sequences are DFQATT and SNEGSKA (reference sequence). Trimming removed 7 bases from V and 5 bases from J; junction bases left unmatched: 7. DNA of the CDR3: TGCAGTGACCTGGCACTAGCGGGAGACGAGCAGTACTTC. It encodes CSDLALAGDEQYF.

Notes on this clonotype: This beta chain lies outside the target of a library built for alpha chains; its clone size means little. This rearrangement joins TRBV6-6 to TRBJ2-3, with D uncertain. Trimming removed 4 bases from V and 3 bases from J, with 5 bases in between. CDR1 is MNHNY, CDR2 SVGAGI, per germline (reference sequence). CDR3 length: 12 residues. Here the CDR3 reads CASSFTTDTQYF. In nucleotides, the CDR3 is TGTGCCAGCAGTTTCACAACAGATACGCAGTATTTT.

This clonotype was counted ten times or more. The library was prepared for alpha chains; this beta chain is a stray read, so its frequency means little. The chain's CDR3 is CASSLGTSGTDTQYF. CDR3 bases: TGTGCCAGCAGCTTAGGGACTAGCGGGACAGATACGCAGTATTTT. The chain joins TRBV7-6 to TRBJ2-3, with 11 bases aligning to TRBD2. The CDR3 sequence is 15 residues long. With V trimmed by 1 base and J by 3 bases, 0 bases remained unmatched. CDR1 and CDR2 from the germline V gene are SGHVS and FNYEAQ.

This clonotype was seen many times. This beta chain lies outside the target of a library built for alpha chains; its clone size means little. This chain uses TRBV7-2 with TRBJ2-4, with 7 bases that match TRBD2. The CDR3 sequence is 13 residues long. Germline V gives CDR1 SGHTA, CDR2 FQGNSA. V trimming: 5 bases; J trimming: 9 bases; junction bases outside the gene matches: 7. CDR3 sequence: CASSVEPGGIQYF. The CDR3 nucleotides read TGTGCCAGCAGCGTAGAGCCGGGGGGCATTCAGTACTTC.

On this clonotype itself: This beta chain was picked up by a library intended for alpha chains and is off target, so its count carries little meaning. The chain employs TRBV10-2 and TRBJ1-1, with no clear D. The germline V and J ends were trimmed by 3 bases and 3 bases, with 2 bases remaining between them. CDR3 length equals 11 residues. The germline gives CDR1 WSHSY, CDR2 SAAADI. CDR3 coding DNA: TGCGCCAGCAGTGAATACACTGAAGCTTTCTTT. Translating gives CASSEYTEAFF.

Many counts were recorded for this clonotype. This beta chain lies outside the target of a library built for alpha chains; its clone size means little. The chain carries TRBV4-2 and TRBJ2-7, with 8 bases fitting TRBD2. The CDR3 covers 16 residues. Germline CDR1 LGHNA, CDR2 YNFKEQ. Trimming removed 0 bases from V and 1 base from J; junction bases left unmatched: 5. CDR3 in amino acids: CASSQEVAGISYEQYF. CDR3 nucleotides: TGTGCCAGCAGCCAAGAAGTAGCGGGAATATCCTACGAGCAGTACTTC.

In this sample, this clonotype turned up many times. The library was built for alpha chains, so this beta chain is an off-target read and its size means little. This CDR3 is CSARDFTDPYNSPLHF. The DNA for the CDR3 is TGCAGTGCTAGAGATTTTACAGATCCTTATAATTCACCCCTCCACTTT. The rearrangement uses TRBV20-1 and TRBJ1-6; D is ambiguous. The germline V gene has CDR1 DFQATT and CDR2 SNEGSKA (reference sequence). The V end was cut by 0 bases, the J end by 4 bases, with 13 bases between. This CDR3 is built from 16 residues.

By proportion, this clonotype is medium-sized. In a library made to pick up alpha chains, this beta chain is a stray read with a size that means little. The chain is built from TRBV28 and TRBJ2-1; 9 bases align to TRBD2. Trimming cost V 5 bases and J 5 bases; bases outside gene matches: 10. Germline CDR1 and CDR2: MDHEN and SYDVKM. This CDR3 has 16 amino acids. The CDR3 loop reads CASSPRAPSGNNEQFF. The CDR3 DNA follows: TGTGCCAGCAGTCCTAGGGCCCCTAGCGGGAACAATGAGCAGTTCTTC.

This clonotype was counted ten times or more. In a library made to pick up alpha chains, this beta chain is a stray read with a size that means little. J is TRBJ2-4 and V is TRBV6-6, with 9 bases aligning to TRBD1. V lost 2 bases to trimming and J lost 5 bases; unmatched junction nucleotides: 1. The CDR3 length is 14 residues. CDR1 MNHNY and CDR2 SVGAGI come from the germline V gene (reference sequence). CDR3 nucleotides: TGTGCCAGCAGTTACAGACAGGGGGAAAACATTCAGTACTTC. It translates to CASSYRQGENIQYF.

This clonotype qualifies as medium-sized. This beta chain slipped into a library made for alpha chains as a stray read, so its size is not meaningful. The CDR3 region has the DNA TGCGCCAGCAGCTATACAGGGGGTCGGACTGAAGCTTTCTTT. Protein product: CASSYTGGRTEAFF. The rearrangement uses TRBV5-1 and TRBJ1-1; 8 positions agree with TRBD1. CDR1 is SGHRS, CDR2 YFSETQ, per germline. V was clipped by 3 bases and J by 5 bases; unmatched bases: 6. The CDR3 is made up of 14 amino acids.